The rows below give T cell receptor beta chains drawn from one sample of a study of beta chain features in type 1 diabetes. Profiling relied on immunoSEQ multiplex PCR, and the TCRdb table lists in-frame clones only, not all of them. The table includes 300,000 to 450,000 clones, less than 20% detected once. The sample comprised naive CD4+ T cells from blood. These receptors were collected from a woman between 18 and 29 years old in good health. Both conserved end residues are part of each CDR3. The D gene is left open where the match is weak. Some rows have no size entry. The others give once, few or many, or a class for an expanded clone.

v_gene,abundance,j_gene,d_gene,CDR3nt,CDR3aa
TRBV19,NA,TRBJ2-6,NA,TGTGCCAGTAGGGGACAGGGACTAGGGAGGGCCAACGTCCTGACTTTC,CASRGQGLGRANVLTF
TRBV7-2,NA,TRBJ2-1,NA,TGTGCCAGCATAGCGGACTCCTACAATGAGCAGTTCTTC,CASIADSYNEQFF
TRBV9,NA,TRBJ2-7,NA,TGTGCCAGCAGCGTAGAGCAGGGGGGTCCCTACGAGCAGTACTTC,CASSVEQGGPYEQYF
TRBV9,NA,TRBJ2-5,NA,TGTGCCAGCAGCGTAGGGCTAGCCCGCCTCCAAGAGACCCAGTACTTC,CASSVGLARLQETQYF
TRBV6-1,NA,TRBJ2-1,TRBD2,TGTGCCAGCAGTGGAAAGGGACTAGCGGGAGTCTATGAGCAGTTCTTC,CASSGKGLAGVYEQFF
TRBV11-2,NA,TRBJ2-2,NA,TGTGCCAGCAGATTTTTACGGGGACTCCCTGAAAGGAACACCGGGGAGCTGTTTTTT,CASRFLRGLPERNTGELFF
TRBV7-2,NA,TRBJ1-5,NA,TGTGCCAGCAGCTTACTCCAGAATCAGCCCCAGCATTTT,CASSLLQNQPQHF
TRBV5-1,NA,TRBJ2-1,NA,TGCGCCAGCAGCTTGGGCGCGGCGAGCTACAATGAGCAGTTCTTC,CASSLGAASYNEQFF
TRBV29-1,NA,TRBJ2-3,NA,TGCAGCGTTGAAGGGCGGCCCGGAGATACGCAGTATTTT,CSVEGRPGDTQYF
TRBV6-5,NA,TRBJ2-7,NA,TGTGCCAGCAGGGAGAATTTCGAGCAGTACTTC,CASRENFEQYF
TRBV19,NA,TRBJ2-3,NA,TGTGCCAGTAGTATAGGAGGGACAGATACGCAGTATTTT,CASSIGGTDTQYF
TRBV5-1,few,TRBJ1-2,NA,TGCGCCAGCAGCTTGGTGTCAGGGGACGGCTACACCTTC,CASSLVSGDGYTF
TRBV11-2,NA,TRBJ2-1,NA,TGTGCCAGCAGCAAACCGAGGATTCTTTCCTACAATGAGCAGTTCTTC,CASSKPRILSYNEQFF
TRBV30,few,TRBJ1-2,NA,TGTGCCTGGAGGAGGGGGTCGAACTATGGCTACACCTTC,CAWRRGSNYGYTF
TRBV9,NA,TRBJ2-7,TRBD1,TGTGCCAGCAGCCCCCAGACAGGGACAGCCTACGAGCAGTACTTC,CASSPQTGTAYEQYF